The 12 T cell receptor beta chains below were found in one sample sequenced in a study of early T cells in non-severe SARS-CoV-2 infection. Each CDR3 protein is one row after TCRdb ran MiXCR on the 5' RACE reads. Of 100,000 to 150,000 distinct CDR3 sequences listed, 14% to 15% are singletons. The sequenced material came from whole blood. The receptors derive from an adult who was a healthcare worker with PCR-confirmed SARS-CoV-2 infection or an uninfected control (not recorded which).

This CDR3 reads CASSRRRTSGGLQETQYF. The CDR3 DNA reads TGCGCCAGCAGCCGAAGGAGGACTAGCGGGGGACTTCAAGAGACCCAGTACTTC. The V gene is TRBV4-1, the J gene TRBJ2-5, with 13 bases aligning to TRBD2. CDR1 is MGHRA and CDR2 is YSYEKL in the germline V gene. V lost 4 bases and J lost 2; bases outside the gene matches: 10. This CDR3 spans 18 amino acids.

This clonotype was picked up a small number of times. The rearrangement links TRBV6-4 to TRBJ2-3, with unresolved D. The V gene's germline CDR1 is MRHNA and CDR2 SNTAGT. The CDR3 has 17 amino acids. V dropped 6 bases and J dropped 0 bases, with 19 bases sitting between them. CDR3 protein: CASSQDGIHPSTDTQYF. As DNA, the CDR3 is TGTGCCAGCAGCCAGGACGGAATCCACCCTAGCACAGATACGCAGTATTTT.

This clonotype was seen a few times. This chain uses TRBV30 with TRBJ2-7; 10 bases are a match to TRBD1. Trimming took 5 bases from V and 5 from J; bases not matched to a gene: 6. This CDR3 comprises 13 residues. CDR1 is GTSNPN, CDR2 SVGIG, per germline (reference sequence). The CDR3 DNA reads as TGTGCCTGGCTCCGGGACAGGGGCCACGAGCAGTACTTC. Its protein is CAWLRDRGHEQYF.

J is TRBJ2-2 and V is TRBV6-5; 7 nucleotides align to TRBD1. In germline, CDR1 is MNHEY, CDR2 SVGAGI. Unmatched junction bases numbered 8, after V lost 6 bases and J lost 4 bases. This CDR3 spans 15 amino acids. CDR3 region: CASRRGQPFTGELFF. CDR3 bases: TGTGCCAGCAGAAGGGGACAGCCGTTCACCGGGGAGCTGTTTTTT.

This clonotype was counted between two and nine times. The chain couples TRBV5-6 to TRBJ1-2; weak D call: TRBD1 (6 bases). Deletions cut 0 bases from V and 2 bases from J, with 8 bases between. This CDR3 region has 14 residues. Germline V gives CDR1 SGHDT, CDR2 YYEEEE. CDR3 nucleotides: TGTGCCAGCAGCTTGGGGGACAAGAACTATGGCTACACCTTC. This encodes CASSLGDKNYGYTF.

This CDR3 reads CASSDLSSYNEQFF. CDR3 sequence (DNA): TGTGCCAGCAGTGATCTAAGCTCCTACAATGAGCAGTTCTTC. The rearrangement joins TRBV6-6 to TRBJ2-1; D gene unclear. The CDR3 extends over 14 amino acids. Germline V gene data show CDR1 as MNHNY and CDR2 as SVGAGI (reference sequence). V lost 5 bases to trimming and J lost 0 bases, with 8 bases between them.

A word on this clonotype: Since a much larger clone is just one base distant, this may be a read error. The conserved phenylalanine or tryptophan normally closing the CDR3 is absent here, so this likely arose from a read error. This sequence joins TRBV20-1 and TRBJ2-5; D is possibly TRBD2 (6 bases). The CDR3 runs 12 residues. Trimming removed 3 bases at V and 2 bases at J, with 7 bases between. Germline CDR1 and CDR2: DFQATT and SNEGSKA (reference sequence). The CDR3 reads CSARGGQETQYL. The CDR3 region has the DNA TGCAGTGCTAGGGGGGGACAAGAGACCCAGTACTTG.

This clonotype has only a few counts. The V and J genes are TRBV5-5 and TRBJ2-2, with D maybe TRBD2 (5 bases). Trimming removed 0 bases at V and 0 bases at J, with 12 bases between. CDR1 and CDR2 from the germline V gene are SGHKS and YYEKEE (reference sequence). The CDR3 has 17 residues. DNA of the CDR3: TGTGCCAGCAGCTTGGGGACTTCTGGAACGAACACCGGGGAGCTGTTTTTT. This sequence encodes CASSLGTSGTNTGELFF.

This chain uses TRBV30 with TRBJ2-6, with D hard to call. The CDR3 is 12 amino acids. The V end lost 4 bases, the J end lost 2 bases, and 3 bases lay between the germline ends. Germline V CDR1 and CDR2: GTSNPN, SVGIG (reference sequence). CDR3 protein: CAWNPGANVLTF. In nucleotides, the CDR3 is TGTGCCTGGAATCCTGGGGCCAACGTCCTGACTTTC.

There are a few counts of this clonotype. This sequence joins TRBV7-9 and TRBJ1-1; a possible D gene is TRBD1 (6 bases). The germline V gene encodes CDR1 SEHNR and CDR2 FQNEAQ (reference sequence). The CDR3 has 15 amino acids. Trimming cost V 1 base and J 4 bases, with 13 bases left between them. This CDR3 reads CASSLEGGLSTEAFF. The DNA of the CDR3 is TGTGCCAGCAGCTTAGAAGGGGGGCTTAGCACTGAAGCTTTCTTT.

The chain links TRBV5-1 to TRBJ1-2, with D uncertain. The CDR3 consists of 12 residues. Trimming stripped 2 bases from V and 8 bases from J, with 10 bases between. CDR1 and CDR2 from the germline V gene are SGHRS and YFSETQ. The chain's CDR3 is CASSFEGRGYTF. CDR3 nucleotide sequence: TGCGCCAGCAGCTTCGAGGGTAGAGGCTACACCTTC.

The V and J genes are TRBV7-9 and TRBJ2-1, with unresolved D. Germline V CDR1 and CDR2: SEHNR, FQNEAQ (reference sequence). The CDR3 has 12 residues. V dropped 5 bases and J dropped 7 bases, with 9 bases sitting between them. CDR3 sequence (DNA): TGTGCCAGCAGCACCAAGTGGAATGAGCAGTTCTTC. It translates to CASSTKWNEQFF.